This T cell receptor (beta chain) was retrieved from a study of CD8 T cells in Susac syndrome. Study observations and caveats: The study admitted that it had a relatively small number of individuals in its TCR sequencing and HLA analysis.

The TEMRA cells underwent FACS enrichment, while the CD8+ and CD4+ T cells underwent negative isolation. Germline CDR1 MNHEY, CDR2 SVGEGT. The CDR3 covers 16 residues. The V end lost 2 bases, the J end lost 0 bases, and 10 bases lay between the germline ends. This clonotype was found a few times. Its specificity is not known. After extraction with the RNeasy kit, roughly 0.45 to 1 ug of the RNA was reverse transcribed using random hexamers. By means of immunoSEQ multiplex PCR, TCR beta CDR3 spanning 54 Vbeta and 13 Jbeta underwent amplification. Each CDR3 protein is one row after TCRdb ran MiXCR on the immunoSEQ multiplex PCR reads. The table has around 130,000 distinct CDR3 sequences, 94% seen once.

The sequenced material came from CD4+ T cells from PBMCs. This chain connects TRBV6-2 or TRBV6-3 to TRBJ2-2; D perhaps matches TRBD2 (6 bases). This TCR derives from a human donor in good health. The CDR3 region has the DNA TGTGCCAGCAGTTACCGAGTAGCGGCGAACACCGGGGAGCTGTTTTTT. Translated, it gives CASSYRVAANTGELFF.